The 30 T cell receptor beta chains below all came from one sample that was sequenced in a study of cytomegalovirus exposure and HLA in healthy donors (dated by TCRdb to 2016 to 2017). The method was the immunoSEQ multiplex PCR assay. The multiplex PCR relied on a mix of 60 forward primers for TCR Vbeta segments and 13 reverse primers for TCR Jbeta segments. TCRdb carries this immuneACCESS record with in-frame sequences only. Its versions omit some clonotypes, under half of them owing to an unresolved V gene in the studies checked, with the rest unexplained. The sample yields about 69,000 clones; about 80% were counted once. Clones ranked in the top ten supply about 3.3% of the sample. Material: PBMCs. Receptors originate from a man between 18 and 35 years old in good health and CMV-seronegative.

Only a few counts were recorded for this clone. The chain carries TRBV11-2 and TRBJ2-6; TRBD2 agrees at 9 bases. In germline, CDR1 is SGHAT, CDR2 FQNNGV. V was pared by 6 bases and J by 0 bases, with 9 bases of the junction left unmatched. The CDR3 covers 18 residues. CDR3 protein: CASRPLAGGPSGANVLTF. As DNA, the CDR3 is TGTGCCAGCAGACCACTGGCGGGGGGGCCCTCTGGGGCCAACGTCCTGACTTTC.

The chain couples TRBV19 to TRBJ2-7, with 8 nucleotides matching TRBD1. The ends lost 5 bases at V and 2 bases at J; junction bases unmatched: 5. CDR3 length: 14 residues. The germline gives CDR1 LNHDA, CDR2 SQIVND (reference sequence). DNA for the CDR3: TGTGCCAGTAGTCCGGGACAGGAGACCTACGAGCAGTACTTC. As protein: CASSPGQETYEQYF.

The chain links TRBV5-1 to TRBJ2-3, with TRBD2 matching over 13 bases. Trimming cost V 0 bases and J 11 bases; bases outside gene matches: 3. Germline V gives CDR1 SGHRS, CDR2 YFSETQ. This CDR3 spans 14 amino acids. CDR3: CASSLGLAGGRQYF. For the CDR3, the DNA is TGCGCCAGCAGCTTGGGACTAGCGGGGGGCCGGCAGTATTTT.

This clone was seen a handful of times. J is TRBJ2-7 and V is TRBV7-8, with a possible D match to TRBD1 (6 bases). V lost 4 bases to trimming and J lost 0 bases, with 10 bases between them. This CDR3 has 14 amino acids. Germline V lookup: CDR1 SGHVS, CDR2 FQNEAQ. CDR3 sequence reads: CASSSRDNSYEQYF. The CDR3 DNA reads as TGTGCCAGCAGCTCCCGGGACAACTCCTACGAGCAGTACTTC.

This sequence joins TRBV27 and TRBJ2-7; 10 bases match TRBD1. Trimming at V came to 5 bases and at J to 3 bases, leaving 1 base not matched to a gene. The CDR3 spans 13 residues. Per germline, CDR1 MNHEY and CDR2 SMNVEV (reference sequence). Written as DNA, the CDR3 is TGTGCCAGCAGTGACAGGGGGCTCTACGAGCAGTACTTC. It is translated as CASSDRGLYEQYF.

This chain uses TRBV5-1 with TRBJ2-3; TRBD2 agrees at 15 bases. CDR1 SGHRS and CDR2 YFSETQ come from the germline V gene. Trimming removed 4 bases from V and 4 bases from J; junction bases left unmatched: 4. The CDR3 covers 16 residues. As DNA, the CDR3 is TGCGCCAGCAGCCAGTGGACTAGCGGGGGGGCAGATACGCAGTATTTT. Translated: CASSQWTSGGADTQYF.

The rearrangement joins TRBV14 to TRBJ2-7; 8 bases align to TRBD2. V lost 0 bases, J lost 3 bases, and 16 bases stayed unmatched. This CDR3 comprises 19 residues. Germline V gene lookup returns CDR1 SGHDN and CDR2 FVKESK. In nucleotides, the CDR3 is TGTGCCAGCAGCCAAGAAAGGGGACTAGTCGTAGGAAGGGGCTACGAGCAGTACTTC. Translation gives CASSQERGLVVGRGYEQYF.

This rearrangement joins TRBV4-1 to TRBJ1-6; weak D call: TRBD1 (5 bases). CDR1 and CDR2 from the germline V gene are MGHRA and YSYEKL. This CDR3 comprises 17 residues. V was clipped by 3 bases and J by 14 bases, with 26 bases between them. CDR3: CASSHAKKQAPSSALHF. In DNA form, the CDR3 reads TGCGCCAGCAGCCATGCCAAGAAACAGGCCCCTAGTTCGGCCCTCCACTTT.

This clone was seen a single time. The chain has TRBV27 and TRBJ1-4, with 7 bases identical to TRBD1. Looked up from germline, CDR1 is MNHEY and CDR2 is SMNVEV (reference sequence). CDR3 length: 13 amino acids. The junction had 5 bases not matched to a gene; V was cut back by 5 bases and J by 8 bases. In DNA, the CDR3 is TGTGCCAGCAGTCGACAGGGAGAGGAAAAACTGTTTTTT. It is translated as CASSRQGEEKLFF.

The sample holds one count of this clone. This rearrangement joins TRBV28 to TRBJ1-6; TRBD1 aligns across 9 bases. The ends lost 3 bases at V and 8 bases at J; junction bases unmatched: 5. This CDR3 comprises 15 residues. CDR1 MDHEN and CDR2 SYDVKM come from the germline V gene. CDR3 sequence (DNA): TGTGCCAGCAGTTTCCGGGACAGGGTTTATTCACCCCTCCACTTT. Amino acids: CASSFRDRVYSPLHF.

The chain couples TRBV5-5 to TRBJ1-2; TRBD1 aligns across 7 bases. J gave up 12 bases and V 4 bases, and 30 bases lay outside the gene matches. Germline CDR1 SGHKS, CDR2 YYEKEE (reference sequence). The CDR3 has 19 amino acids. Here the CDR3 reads CASSPDRGTVNLPGISNTF. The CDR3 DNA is TGTGCCAGCAGCCCGGACCGTGGGACAGTCAACCTCCCGGGTATCTCAAACACCTTC.

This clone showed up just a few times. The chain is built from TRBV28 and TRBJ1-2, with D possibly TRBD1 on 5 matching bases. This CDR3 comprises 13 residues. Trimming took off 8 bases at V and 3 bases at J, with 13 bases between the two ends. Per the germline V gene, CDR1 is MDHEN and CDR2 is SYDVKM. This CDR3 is CASVGGVDYGYTF. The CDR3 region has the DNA TGTGCCAGCGTCGGGGGGGTGGACTATGGCTACACCTTC.

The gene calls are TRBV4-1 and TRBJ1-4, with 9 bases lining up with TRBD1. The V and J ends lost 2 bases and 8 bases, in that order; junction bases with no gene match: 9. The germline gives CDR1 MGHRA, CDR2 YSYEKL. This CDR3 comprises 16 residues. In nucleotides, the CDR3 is TGCGCCAGCAGCCAAACCCCGGGACAGGGCCAAGAAAAACTGTTTTTT. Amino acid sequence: CASSQTPGQGQEKLFF.

The CDR3 DNA sequence: TGTGCCAGCAGAAAAAGGCTAGCATCAGATACGCAGTATTTT. This codes for CASRKRLASDTQYF. The rearrangement links TRBV2 to TRBJ2-3, with D possibly TRBD2 on 5 matching bases. Trimming shortened V by 6 bases and J by 4 bases, and 14 bases separated the two germline ends. CDR1 is SNHLY, CDR2 FYNNEI, per germline. This CDR3 region has 14 residues.

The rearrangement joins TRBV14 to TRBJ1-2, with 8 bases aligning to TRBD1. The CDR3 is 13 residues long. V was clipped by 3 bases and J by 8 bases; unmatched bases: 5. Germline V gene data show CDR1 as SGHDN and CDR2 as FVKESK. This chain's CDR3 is CASSHDRGGGYTF. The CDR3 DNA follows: TGTGCCAGCAGCCATGACAGGGGCGGGGGCTACACCTTC.

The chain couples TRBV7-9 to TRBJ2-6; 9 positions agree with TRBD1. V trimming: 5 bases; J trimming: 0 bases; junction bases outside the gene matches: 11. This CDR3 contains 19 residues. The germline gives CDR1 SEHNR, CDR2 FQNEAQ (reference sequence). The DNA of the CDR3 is TGTGCCAGCAGCGGGATCCCGGGACAGGGATTCTCTGGGGCCAACGTCCTGACTTTC. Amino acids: CASSGIPGQGFSGANVLTF.

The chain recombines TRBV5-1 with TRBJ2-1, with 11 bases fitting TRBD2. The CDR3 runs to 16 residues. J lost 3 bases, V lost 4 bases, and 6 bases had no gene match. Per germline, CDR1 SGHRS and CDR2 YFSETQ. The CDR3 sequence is CASSGTSGGNYNEQFF. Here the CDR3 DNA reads TGCGCCAGCAGCGGAACTAGCGGGGGCAACTACAATGAGCAGTTCTTC.

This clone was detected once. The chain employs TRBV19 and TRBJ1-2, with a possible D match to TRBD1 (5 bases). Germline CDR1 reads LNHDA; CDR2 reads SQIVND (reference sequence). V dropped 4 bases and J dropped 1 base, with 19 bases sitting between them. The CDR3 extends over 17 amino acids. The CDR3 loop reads CASSTDRTRPNNYGYTF. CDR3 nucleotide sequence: TGTGCCAGTAGTACCGACAGAACAAGACCCAATAACTATGGCTACACCTTC.

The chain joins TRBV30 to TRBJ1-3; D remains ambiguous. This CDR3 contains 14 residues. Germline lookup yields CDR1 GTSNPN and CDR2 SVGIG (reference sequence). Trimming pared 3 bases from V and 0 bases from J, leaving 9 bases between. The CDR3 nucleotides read TGTGCCTGGAGGGAGGAGCACTCTGGAAACACCATATATTTT. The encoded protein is CAWREEHSGNTIYF. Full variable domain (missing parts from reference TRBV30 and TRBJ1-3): SQTIHQWPATLVQPVGSPLSLECTVEGTSNPNLYWYRQAAGRGLQLLFYSVGIGQISSEVPQNLSASRPQDRQFILSSKKLLLSDSGFYLCAWREEHSGNTIYFGEGSWLTVV.

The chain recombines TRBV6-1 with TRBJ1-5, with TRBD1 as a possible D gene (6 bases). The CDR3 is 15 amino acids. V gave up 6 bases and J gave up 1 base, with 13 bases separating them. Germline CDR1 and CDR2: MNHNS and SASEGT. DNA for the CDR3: TGTGCCAGCAGCGACCATGGACAGAGCAATCAGCCCCAGCATTTT. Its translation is CASSDHGQSNQPQHF.

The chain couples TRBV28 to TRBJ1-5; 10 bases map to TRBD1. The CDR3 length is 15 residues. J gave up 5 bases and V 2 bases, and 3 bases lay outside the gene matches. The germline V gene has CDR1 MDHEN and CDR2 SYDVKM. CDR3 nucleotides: TGTGCCAGCAGTTTAGGGGACAGGGGTCATCAGCCCCAGCATTTT. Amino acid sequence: CASSLGDRGHQPQHF.

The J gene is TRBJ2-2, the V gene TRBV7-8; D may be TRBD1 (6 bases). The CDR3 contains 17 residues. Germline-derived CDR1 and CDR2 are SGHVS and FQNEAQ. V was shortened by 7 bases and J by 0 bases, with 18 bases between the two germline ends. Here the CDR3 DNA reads TGTGCCAGCACCCTCCTTGACAGGCTCGCGAACACCGGGGAGCTGTTTTTT. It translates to CASTLLDRLANTGELFF.

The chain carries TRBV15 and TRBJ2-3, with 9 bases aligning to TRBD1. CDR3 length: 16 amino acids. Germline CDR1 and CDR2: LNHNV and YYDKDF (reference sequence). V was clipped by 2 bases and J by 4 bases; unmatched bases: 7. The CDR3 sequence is CATSRSTDRGADTQYF. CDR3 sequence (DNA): TGTGCCACCAGCAGATCGACCGACAGGGGGGCAGATACGCAGTATTTT.

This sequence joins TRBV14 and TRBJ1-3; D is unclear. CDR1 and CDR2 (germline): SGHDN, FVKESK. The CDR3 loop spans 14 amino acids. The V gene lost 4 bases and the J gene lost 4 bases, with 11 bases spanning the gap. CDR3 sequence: CASSPSGSGNTIYF. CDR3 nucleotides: TGTGCCAGCAGCCCGTCAGGCTCCGGAAACACCATATATTTT.

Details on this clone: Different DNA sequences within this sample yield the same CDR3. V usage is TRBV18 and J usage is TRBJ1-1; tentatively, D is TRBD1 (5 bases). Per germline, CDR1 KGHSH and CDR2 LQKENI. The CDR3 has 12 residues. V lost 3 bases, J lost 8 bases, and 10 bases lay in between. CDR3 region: CASSPGQTEAFF. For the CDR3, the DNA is TGTGCCAGCTCACCGGGGCAAACCGAAGCTTTCTTT.

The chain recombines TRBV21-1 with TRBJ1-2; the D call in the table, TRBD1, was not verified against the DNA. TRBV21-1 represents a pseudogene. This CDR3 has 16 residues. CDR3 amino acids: CASSTGQGSSSYGYTF. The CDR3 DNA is TGTGCCAGCAGCACAGGACAGGGTTCAAGCTCATATGGCTACACCTTC.

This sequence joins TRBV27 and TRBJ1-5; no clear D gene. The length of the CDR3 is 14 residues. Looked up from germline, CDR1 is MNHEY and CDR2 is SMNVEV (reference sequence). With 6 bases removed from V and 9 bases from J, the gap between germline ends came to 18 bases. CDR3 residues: CASSSTLLPGPQHF. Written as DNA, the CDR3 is TGTGCCAGCAGCTCCACTTTGTTACCAGGGCCCCAGCATTTT.

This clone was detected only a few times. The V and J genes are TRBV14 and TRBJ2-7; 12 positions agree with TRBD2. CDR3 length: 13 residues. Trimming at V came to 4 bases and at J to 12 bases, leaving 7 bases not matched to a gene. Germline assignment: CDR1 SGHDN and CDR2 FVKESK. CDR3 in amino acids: CASSPRTSGTRYF. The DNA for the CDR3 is TGTGCCAGCAGCCCCAGGACTAGCGGGACGCGGTACTTC. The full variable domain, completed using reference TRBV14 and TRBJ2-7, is EAGVTQFPSHSVIEKGQTVTLRCDPISGHDNLYWYRRVMGKEIKFLLHFVKESKQDESGMPNNRFLAERTGGTYSTLKVQPAELEDSGVYFCASSPRTSGTRYFGPGTRLTVT.

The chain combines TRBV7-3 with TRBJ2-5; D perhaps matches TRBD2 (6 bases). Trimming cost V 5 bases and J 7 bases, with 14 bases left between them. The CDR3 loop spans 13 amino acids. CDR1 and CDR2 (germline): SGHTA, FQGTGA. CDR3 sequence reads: CASSPAGIGTQYF. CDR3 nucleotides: TGTGCCAGCAGCCCCGCGGGGATTGGGACCCAGTACTTC. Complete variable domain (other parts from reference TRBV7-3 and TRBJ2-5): GAGVSQTPSNKVTEKGKYVELRCDPISGHTALYWYRQSLGQGPEFLIYFQGTGAADDSGLPNDRFFAVRPEGSVSTLKIQRTERGDSAVYLCASSPAGIGTQYFGPGTRLLVL.

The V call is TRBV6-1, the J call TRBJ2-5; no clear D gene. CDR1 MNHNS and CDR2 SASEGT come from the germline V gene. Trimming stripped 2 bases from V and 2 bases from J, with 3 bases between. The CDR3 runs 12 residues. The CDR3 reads CASSELQETQYF. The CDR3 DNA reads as TGTGCCAGCAGTGAACTACAAGAGACCCAGTACTTC.